This entry is about one T cell receptor beta chain. The clone's antigen remains unknown. Base-call qualities are not available, and no considerably larger clone is one nucleotide away. The data originate from a study of T-cell reconstitution after alpha-beta-depleted transplantation in children (dated by TCRdb to about 2016). Turning to the overall study: The study quantitatively tracked T-cell immune reconstitution after TCRalphabeta/CD19-depleted allogeneic hematopoietic cell transplantation in children using TCR repertoire profiling.

The CDR3 covers 12 residues, taking in both the cysteine and the phenylalanine. Of the read, only the CDR3 DNA is kept; its 36 bases are in frame from base 1. CDR1 is given as SQVTM and CDR2 as ANQGSEA, both from the germline V gene. The V and J ends are trimmed by 1 base and 1 base, leaving 4 bases between them. Library preparation was by PCR. TCRdb shows the sequencer as Illumina HiSeq 2500. TCR libraries were prepared with molecular barcoding, using unique molecular identifiers to normalize TCRbeta repertoire quantification. TCRdb trimmed public reads at Q25 via fastp, called clones via MiXCR and kept in-frame beta chains. Rows merge per CDR3 protein into single entries with the most common DNA and genes. This sample lists approximately 490,000 distinct CDR3 sequences; around an eighth were detected once. Around 6.1% of the sample belongs to the ten largest clones.

The material sequenced was PBMCs from the stem cell graft donor, taken from the stem cell graft. The sequence is built from TRBV29-1 and TRBJ1-1; the D gene cannot be named for sure. The TCR sequence derives from a human donor who donated a stem cell graft to a child with combined immunodeficiency. The sequenced DNA is TGCAGCGTTGAAGGGGCGAACACTGAAGCTTTCTTT. Translated, this gives CSVEGANTEAFF.